This entry features one T cell receptor beta chain sequence. Its antigen is not identified. Assay used: immunoSEQ multiplex PCR; TCRdb lists only in-frame clones, some missing. The sample has about 10,000 clones, 68% seen once. The sample comes from a study of high-grade serous ovarian cancer treatment subgroups. Study in general: Each sample yielded on average roughly 8,200 unique TCR beta rearrangements from 12,000 to 15,000 reads.

Germline loops: CDR1 SGHNT, CDR2 YYREEE (reference sequence). The CDR3 consists of 15 residues. With 4 bases removed from V and 1 base from J, the gap between germline ends came to 14 bases. Tumor tissue was taken before any definitive surgery or chemotherapy was given. Regarding the study as a whole: Only CDR3 was analyzed; CDR1 and CDR2 were not.

The material sequenced was tumor tissue. This clonotype was obtained from a human donor with high-grade serous ovarian cancer. The rearrangement links TRBV5-4 to TRBJ1-1, with a tentative D call TRBD1 (6 bases). The CDR3 here is CASSNPTGPNTEAFF. The CDR3, as DNA: TGTGCCAGCAGCAACCCCACAGGGCCGAACACTGAAGCTTTCTTT.